This note documents a single T cell receptor (beta chain) sequence. This clonotype was detected many times. The target of this receptor is not known. The sample holds no much larger clone one base away, and base qualities are not on file. TCR beta CDR3 regions were amplified from RNA transcripts. The TCR CDR3 was subjected to a first round of RT-PCR using the HTBI primer set and the Qiagen OneStep RT-PCR kit. A second multiplex PCR round built the libraries, followed by size selection and purification. Paired-end sequencing of the libraries was performed with 100 bp reads on an Illumina HiSeq2000. The published analysis was carried out like this. SOAPnuke was used to process the raw data, removing reads that contained adapters or uncalled bases, had a mean Phred below 15, or lacked an exact match to the constant primer or identifier. High-quality paired reads were merged with COPE v1.2.5, and unique nucleotide sequences were defined as clonotypes. MiTCR v1.1 was used to align clonotypes to the IMGT TRBV, TRBD and TRBJ reference segments. The analysis included only V-J combinations with a frequency above 0.0001, which together covered more than 98% of the repertoires. The TCS score was defined as F50 (clonal expansion) divided by E x V (chaos), with BLOSUM62-based TCRdist calculated between CDR3 peptides within each V-J. Welch's t-statistics and random forest reduced around 510 V-J features to around 14, which were used in a naive Bayes classifier (R e1071). Starting from the raw public reads, TCRdb applied fastp trimming at Q25, assembled clones with MiXCR and retained in-frame beta chains. Duplicate CDR3 protein sequences are folded into a single record with the most common DNA and genes. The V and J calls come from TCRdb's annotation, not from the publication. Across this sample there are hundreds of thousands of distinct CDR3 sequences, with 15% to 18% seen only once. The biggest ten clones account for about 7.7% of the sample.

Stable Graves' hyperthyroidism was defined as the absence of progression to ophthalmopathy over 18 months of follow-up. Hyperthyroidism patients were newly diagnosed, with disease duration under 2 months, and aged 18 to 65 years. Patients with uncontrolled infections, other autoimmune diseases, pregnancy or lactation were excluded. Clinical symptoms, serum thyroxine and TRAb, thyroid ultrasound, and orbital computed tomography formed the basis for the diagnoses. PBMCs were isolated from 8 to 10 ml of fresh peripheral blood by Ficoll-Paque density gradient centrifugation. Trizol reagent was used to extract total RNA, and RNA quality was then checked on an Agilent 2100 Bioanalyzer. The sample comes from a study of T cells in Graves' hyperthyroidism and ophthalmopathy (dated by TCRdb to between 2018 and 2021). As for the study more broadly: Peripheral blood samples were taken at the time of initial diagnosis, prior to any treatment. After sampling, hyperthyroidism patients received methimazole starting at 30 mg daily, and ophthalmopathy patients received high-dose intravenous methylprednisolone. TCR Vbeta CDR3 sequencing of 120 to 150 peripheral blood samples (approximately 44 ophthalmopathy, roughly 72 hyperthyroidism and roughly 17 progressor patients) is reported in the paper. To identify distinguishing TCR V-J signatures, a discovery cohort of around 98 patients was used, comprising under 45 with Graves' ophthalmopathy and around 60 with stable Graves' hyperthyroidism. The roughly 94 discovery patients were randomly divided into training and test sets at a 7:3 ratio. Whether ophthalmopathy could be predicted prospectively was tested in an independent validation cohort made up of about 18 hyperthyroidism patients plus 17 patients who later progressed to ophthalmopathy. In addition, the study compared T-cell repertoires in thyroid tissue and in blood from about six Graves' hyperthyroidism patients.

What the research found in general, with its limitations: No statistical method was used to fix the sample size in advance, and group allocation was not hidden from the investigators. Most expanded thyroid clonotypes (frequency above 0.001) were also found in blood, which suggests that blood repertoires may mirror thyroid immune responses. In validation, the model predicted progression to ophthalmopathy a median of roughly 6.5 months before onset, with approximately 70% sensitivity and 72.22% specificity. In cross-validation, a model built on a 13 V-J signature told ophthalmopathy apart from stable hyperthyroidism with approximately 90% sensitivity and approximately 81% specificity, and in testing the same model reached 80%/75%.

Clipping removes 7 bases from V and 0 bases from J, with 10 as the unmatched junction base count. Its CDR3 holds 17 amino acids, cysteine through phenylalanine. The sequence is cut down to CDR3 DNA, 51 bases in frame from base 1. CDR1 and CDR2 (LNHDA, SQIVND) derive from the germline V gene (reference sequence). This receptor was taken from a woman in her late teens or twenties with Graves' hyperthyroidism. The material sequenced was blood. This sequence uses TRBV19 and TRBJ1-3, with 9 bases in between that match TRBD1. The bases read TGTGCCAGTACTCGACAGGGGGAAGGGAGCTCTGGAAACACCATATATTTT. It translates as CASTRQGEGSSGNTIYF.